This T cell receptor (beta chain) stems from a study of blood T cell repertoires in COVID-19. Some clones are missing from TCRdb's copy, which holds only in-frame ones; the method was immunoSEQ multiplex PCR. The sample has over 300,000 clones; nearly 90% are singletons. The CDR3 length is 17 residues. The germline CDR1 and CDR2 sequences are SGHTA and FQGNSA. V gave up 1 base and J gave up 6 bases; unmatched junction bases: 9. Source material: peripheral blood. The chain combines TRBV7-2 with TRBJ2-2; 9 nucleotides agree with TRBD2. The sequence was obtained from a man in his late teens or twenties with active or convalescent COVID-19. In DNA, the CDR3 is TGTGCCAGCAGCTTAGGAGGGCGGGGGGGGCCCCCCGGGGAGCTGTTTTTT. Amino acids: CASSLGGRGGPPGELFF.